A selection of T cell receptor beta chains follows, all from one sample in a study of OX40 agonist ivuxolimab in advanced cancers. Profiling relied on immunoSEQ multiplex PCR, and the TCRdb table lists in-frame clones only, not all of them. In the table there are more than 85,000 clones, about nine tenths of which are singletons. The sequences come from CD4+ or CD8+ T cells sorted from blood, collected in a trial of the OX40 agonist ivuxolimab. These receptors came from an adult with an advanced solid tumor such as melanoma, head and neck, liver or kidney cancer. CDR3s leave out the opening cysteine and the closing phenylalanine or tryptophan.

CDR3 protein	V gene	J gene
ASSYATGENTEAF	TRBV5-1	TRBJ1-1
ASSPRDTLNGAF	TRBV18	TRBJ1-1
ASSSTGSISEAF	TRBV6-6	TRBJ1-1
ASSGGTGGRSPLH	TRBV2	TRBJ1-6
ASSLQAKAQY	TRBV28	TRBJ2-5
ASSDSPALYEQY	TRBV6-4	TRBJ2-7
ASRRTVNTEAF	TRBV6-4	TRBJ1-1
AWSVRGYGYT	TRBV30	TRBJ1-2
ASSLVKADTQY	TRBV27	TRBJ2-3
ASRDRGSSNQPQH	TRBV6-5	TRBJ1-5
ASSQDYRSGEKLF	TRBV4-2	TRBJ1-4
ASSSRKAGGEETQY	TRBV7-2	TRBJ2-5
ASSAKIPGLEQF	TRBV6-5	TRBJ2-1
ASSIQTAGEYEQY	TRBV19	TRBJ2-7
ASSLDNSGANVLT	TRBV5-4	TRBJ2-6
AWSVGHEQY	TRBV30	TRBJ2-7
ASSLEGQGQETQY	TRBV5-1	TRBJ2-5
ASSLVGEQY	TRBV7-2	TRBJ2-7
ASSRGRAGDGYT	TRBV5-4	TRBJ1-2
AWSVQREGRDEQF	TRBV30	TRBJ2-1
ASSPGRRPGNTIY	TRBV7-8	TRBJ1-3
ASRSGTAVSYEQY	TRBV5-4	TRBJ2-7
ASSSTVMGQPQH	TRBV7-9	TRBJ1-5
ASSQERGAGTDEKLF	TRBV4-1	TRBJ1-4